What follows are 18 T cell receptor beta chains derived from one specimen sequenced in a study of blood T cell repertoires in COVID-19. Sequenced by immunoSEQ multiplex PCR; TCRdb stores in-frame clones only, minus some. Among a few hundred thousand clones, more than 75% were seen once, and the ten largest hold around an eighth. What was sequenced was peripheral blood. These TCRs come from an elderly man with acute or convalescent COVID-19.

The V gene is TRBV27, the J gene TRBJ2-7, with D perhaps matching TRBD1 (6 bases). Per the germline V gene, CDR1 is MNHEY and CDR2 is SMNVEV (reference sequence). V was pared by 0 bases and J by 0 bases, with 12 bases between. This CDR3 has 16 residues. CDR3 region: CASSLSSGAVSYEQYF. The CDR3 coding sequence is TGTGCCAGCAGTTTATCCTCAGGGGCCGTCTCCTACGAGCAGTACTTC.

V usage is TRBV9 and J usage is TRBJ1-5; D gene uncertain. The V end was cut by 0 bases, the J end by 0 bases, with 7 bases between. In germline, CDR1 is SGDLS, CDR2 YYNGEE. This CDR3 is built from 15 residues. The DNA for the CDR3 is TGTGCCAGCAGCGTAGAAAGCGGTAGCAATCAGCCCCAGCATTTT. It is translated as CASSVESGSNQPQHF. The variable domain in full, completed from reference TRBV9 and TRBJ1-5, reads DSGVTQTPKHLITATGQRVTLRCSPRSGDLSVYWYQQSLDQGLQFLIQYYNGEERAKGNILERFSAQQFPDLHSELNLSSLELGDSALYFCASSVESGSNQPQHFGDGTRLSIL.

The V gene is TRBV14, the J gene TRBJ1-5; tentative D call: TRBD1 (5 bases). Germline-derived CDR1 and CDR2 are SGHDN and FVKESK. Trimming cost V 1 base and J 7 bases, with 11 bases left between them. The CDR3 loop spans 14 amino acids. The CDR3 DNA reads TGTGCCAGCAGCCAAGCGGGGGGTGGGCAGCCCCAGCATTTT. Translated, it gives CASSQAGGGQPQHF.

The rearrangement links TRBV5-1 to TRBJ1-1; D ambiguous. Germline V lookup: CDR1 SGHRS, CDR2 YFSETQ. This CDR3 is 12 amino acids long. Trimming cost V 2 bases and J 11 bases, with 13 bases left between them. The CDR3 protein is CASSFGSGGAFF. CDR3 bases: TGCGCCAGCAGCTTTGGTTCTGGCGGCGCTTTCTTT.

The chain carries TRBV27 and TRBJ2-7, with a tentative D call TRBD2 (6 bases). The V gene lost 3 bases and the J gene lost 6 bases, with 12 bases spanning the gap. The V gene's germline CDR1 is MNHEY and CDR2 SMNVEV (reference sequence). This CDR3 is 13 amino acids long. The CDR3 spells CASSFLLGGEQYF. The CDR3 DNA follows: TGTGCCAGCAGTTTCCTTTTGGGGGGCGAGCAGTACTTC.

The rearrangement links TRBV15 to TRBJ1-2, with D maybe TRBD1 (6 bases). CDR3 length equals 13 residues. Trimming removed 4 bases from V and 8 bases from J, with 14 bases in between. In germline, CDR1 is LNHNV, CDR2 YYDKDF (reference sequence). The CDR3 protein is CATSTPGEGGYTF. CDR3 bases: TGTGCCACCAGCACTCCAGGGGAAGGGGGCTACACCTTC.

The chain uses TRBV10-2 and TRBJ2-1; maybe TRBD1 (6 bases). Germline V gene sequence: CDR1 WSHSY, CDR2 SAAADI. Trimming cost V 6 bases and J 3 bases, with 6 bases left between them. CDR3 length: 12 residues. CDR3 protein: CASRDSYNEQFF. CDR3 nucleotide sequence: TGCGCCAGCAGGGACAGCTACAATGAGCAGTTCTTC.

This chain uses TRBV6-5 with TRBJ1-1, with D tentatively TRBD1 (6 bases). The CDR3 contains 14 residues. Per the germline V gene, CDR1 is MNHEY and CDR2 is SVGAGI. V was clipped by 4 bases and J by 4 bases, with 13 bases between them. The CDR3: CASSSTPRGTEAFF. CDR3 bases: TGTGCCAGCAGTTCGACCCCCAGGGGCACTGAAGCTTTCTTT.

The chain joins TRBV27 to TRBJ1-4; D may be TRBD1 (5 bases). This CDR3 is built from 14 residues. The V gene's germline CDR1 is MNHEY and CDR2 SMNVEV (reference sequence). V shed 3 bases and J shed 4 bases, with 9 bases lying between them. The CDR3 DNA is TGTGCCAGCAGTTTTGCGGGGGGTAATGAAAAACTGTTTTTT. Its translation: CASSFAGGNEKLFF. Combining the CDR3 with reference TRBV27 and TRBJ1-4 gives the whole variable domain EAQVTQNPRYLITVTGKKLTVTCSQNMNHEYMSWYRQDPGLGLRQIYYSMNVEVTDKGDVPEGYKVSRKEKRNFPLILESPSPNQTSLYFCASSFAGGNEKLFFGSGTQLSVL.

The chain recombines TRBV3-1 (or the pseudogene TRBV3-2) with TRBJ2-1; possibly TRBD2 for D (5 bases). Trimming removed 0 bases at V and 3 bases at J, with 15 bases between. The V gene's germline CDR1 is LGHDT and CDR2 YNNKEL (reference sequence). The CDR3 consists of 17 residues. DNA for the CDR3: TGTGCCAGCAGCCAAGATTCGGGGAATCTGGGCTACAATGAGCAGTTCTTC. As protein: CASSQDSGNLGYNEQFF.

Comment on this clone: The germline gene is not matched at one end of the junction; a read error may be the cause. The chain joins TRBV15 to TRBJ1-6; D possibly corresponds to TRBD1 (5 bases). CDR3 length: 15 residues. Germline V gene sequence: CDR1 LNHNV, CDR2 YYDKDF (reference sequence). The CDR3 reads CATSGDFTGYSPLHF. In DNA form, the CDR3 reads TGTGCCACCAGCGGAGACTTCACAGGTTATTCACCCCTCCACTTT.

The chain combines TRBV5-1 with TRBJ2-3; 14 nucleotides match TRBD2. Germline V gives CDR1 SGHRS, CDR2 YFSETQ. CDR3 size: 20 residues. V trimming: 4 bases; J trimming: 1 base; junction bases outside the gene matches: 14. Written as DNA, the CDR3 is TGCGCCAGCAGCACCCCGGGACTAGCGGGAGTAGGTCGGGGCACAGATACGCAGTATTTT. Translated, it gives CASSTPGLAGVGRGTDTQYF.

A few counts support this clone. The rearrangement uses TRBV3-1 (or the pseudogene TRBV3-2) and TRBJ1-4; TRBD1 is a possible D gene (5 bases). CDR1 is LGHDT and CDR2 is YNNKEL in the germline V gene (reference sequence). V was pared by 4 bases and J by 5 bases, with 17 bases between. The CDR3 extends over 16 amino acids. CDR3 nucleotides: TGTGCCAGCAGCCGGGATGCAGGGCCAGGAAATGAAAAACTGTTTTTT. Translation: CASSRDAGPGNEKLFF.

This chain links TRBV7-6 with TRBJ2-3, with TRBD2 identical over 8 bases. CDR1 is SGHVS, CDR2 FNYEAQ, per germline. The CDR3 runs to 17 residues. Trimming removed 3 bases from V and 1 base from J; junction bases left unmatched: 9. CDR3 amino acids: CASSLVSGAGGTDTQYF. For the CDR3, the DNA is TGTGCCAGCAGCTTGGTTAGCGGGGCGGGGGGCACAGATACGCAGTATTTT.

This chain links TRBV5-1 with TRBJ2-1, with 8 bases aligning to TRBD2. With V trimmed by 4 bases and J by 6 bases, 9 bases remained unmatched. The CDR3 extends over 15 amino acids. Germline V lookup: CDR1 SGHRS, CDR2 YFSETQ. CDR3 sequence (DNA): TGCGCCAGCAGCCCTGGACTAGCCGGGCCCAATGAGCAGTTCTTC. Its translation is CASSPGLAGPNEQFF.

CDR3 sequence: CASSLSFREGRDEQFF. The CDR3 DNA reads TGTGCCAGCAGCTTATCGTTCCGGGAGGGCCGGGATGAGCAGTTCTTC. The chain combines TRBV11-1 with TRBJ2-1; 8 bases are a match to TRBD2. J gave up 8 bases and V 2 bases, and 11 bases lay outside the gene matches. The CDR3 runs 16 residues. The germline gives CDR1 SGHAT, CDR2 FQDESV (reference sequence). The full variable domain, completed using reference TRBV11-1 and TRBJ2-1, is EAEVAQSPRYKITEKSQAVAFWCDPISGHATLYWYRQILGQGPELLVQFQDESVVDDSQLPKDRFSAERLKGVDSTLKIQPAELGDSAMYLCASSLSFREGRDEQFFGPGTRLTVL.

The rearrangement uses TRBV24-1 and TRBJ1-1; 8 nucleotides line up with TRBD1. Germline values: CDR1 KGHDR, CDR2 SFDVKD. CDR3 length equals 14 residues. Germline trimming cut 4 bases from V and 1 base from J; bases unmatched to any gene: 1. The CDR3 protein is CATSEQGGNTEAFF. CDR3 bases: TGTGCCACCAGTGAACAGGGGGGGAACACTGAAGCTTTCTTT.

The chain uses TRBV7-8 and TRBJ2-5, with unresolved D. The CDR3 extends over 14 amino acids. Trimming took off 1 base at V and 5 bases at J, with 11 bases between the two ends. Germline lookup yields CDR1 SGHVS and CDR2 FQNEAQ. The CDR3 DNA follows: TGTGCCAGCAGCTTAGGGCTCTCCACGGAGACCCAGTACTTC. This encodes CASSLGLSTETQYF.